These T cell receptor beta chains were read from a single sample in a study of T cell repertoires in cytomegalovirus infection. In TCRdb, the reads were re-called with MiXCR into one record per CDR3 protein. The sample shows 500,000 to 600,000 distinct CDR3 sequences, 16% of them seen only once. The specimen sequenced was CD8+ T cells from PBMCs. The origin of the receptors is a human donor in good health (CMV status not recorded). Some clones in this sample may be carry-over from other donors' samples. Both conserved end residues are part of each CDR3. D genes are given only for firm matches. Size is omitted from some rows. Given values are once, few, many or a class for expanded clones.

V gene	J gene	clone size	D gene	CDR3 protein	CDR3 DNA
TRBV2	TRBJ2-5	many	.	CASSEPYQETQYF	TGTGCCAGCAGTGAACCGTACCAAGAGACCCAGTACTTC
TRBV7-8	TRBJ2-7	many	.	CASSDLGTEQYF	TGTGCCAGCAGCGATCTGGGGACCGAGCAGTACTTC
TRBV25-1	TRBJ2-3	many	TRBD2	CASSEGGPSGTSTDTQYF	TGTGCCAGCAGTGAGGGAGGACCTAGCGGGACTAGCACAGATACGCAGTATTTT
TRBV13	TRBJ1-2	.	.	CASSTEGQTDGYTF	TGTGCCAGCAGCACCGAAGGACAGACAGATGGCTACACCTTC
TRBV7-9	TRBJ1-2	few	.	CASSEVPTGGYTF	TGTGCCAGCAGCGAGGTCCCTACTGGGGGCTACACCTTC
TRBV6-6	TRBJ2-7	few	.	CASSYREDSYEQYF	TGTGCCAGCAGTTACCGGGAAGATTCCTACGAGCAGTACTTC
TRBV3-1	TRBJ1-3	.	.	CACQPVVGNTIYF	TGTGCCTGCCAGCCAGTCGTCGGAAACACCATATATTTT
TRBV6-1	TRBJ2-1	few	.	CASSSDPEDYLNEQFF	TGTGCCAGCAGCTCCGATCCGGAGGACTATCTCAATGAGCAGTTCTTC
TRBV19	TRBJ1-5	.	.	CASSSRRINQPQHF	TGTGCCAGTAGTTCCCGTCGGATCAATCAGCCCCAGCATTTT
TRBV27	TRBJ1-1	many	TRBD1	CASSLSRGPEAFF	TGTGCCAGCAGCTTATCAAGGGGGCCTGAAGCTTTCTTT
TRBV5-5	TRBJ1-5	.	TRBD1	CASSLGTGGLNQPQHF	TGTGCCAGCAGCTTGGGGACAGGGGGCTTAAATCAGCCCCAGCATTTT
TRBV6-6	TRBJ1-3	few	.	CASSGPGGPGNTIYF	TGTGCCAGCAGTGGGCCGGGGGGGCCTGGAAACACCATATATTTT
TRBV28	TRBJ1-5	few	.	CASSFFRDLSQPQHF	TGTGCCAGCAGTTTCTTTAGGGATCTGAGTCAGCCCCAGCATTTT
TRBV24-1	TRBJ1-4	few	TRBD1	CATSESSGTGKEKLFF	TGTGCCACCAGTGAATCTTCCGGGACAGGGAAAGAAAAACTGTTTTTT
TRBV4-1	TRBJ1-5	many	.	CASSQGLGQPQHF	TGCGCCAGCAGCCAAGGTCTGGGGCAGCCCCAGCATTTT
TRBV6-1	TRBJ2-1	many	.	CASSSLTRGSYNEQFF	TGTGCCAGCAGTTCTCTTACGAGGGGCTCCTACAATGAGCAGTTCTTC
TRBV28	TRBJ1-3	many	.	CASSFTGGSGNTIYF	TGTGCCAGCAGTTTTACAGGAGGCTCTGGAAACACCATATATTTT
TRBV27	TRBJ2-5	.	TRBD2	CASNHPGGGRENQYF	TGTGCCAGCAACCACCCGGGCGGGGGGCGAGAGAACCAGTACTTC
TRBV27	TRBJ2-1	many	.	CASIRTSNNEQFF	TGTGCCAGCATAAGAACTAGCAACAATGAGCAGTTCTTC
TRBV20-1	TRBJ2-1	.	TRBD2	CSARVVRTSGFNNEQFF	TGCAGTGCTAGAGTCGTCCGGACTAGCGGTTTTAACAATGAGCAGTTCTTC
TRBV11-2	TRBJ2-3	many	TRBD2	CASSPRGEGGSTDTQYF	TGTGCCAGCAGCCCCCGGGGGGAAGGAGGGAGCACAGATACGCAGTATTTT
TRBV4-1	TRBJ1-4	many	TRBD1	CASSRQGLATNEKLFF	TGCGCCAGCAGTCGACAGGGGCTAGCAACTAATGAAAAACTGTTTTTT
TRBV9	TRBJ1-1	.	.	CASSDGPLSPEAFF	TGTGCCAGCAGCGACGGGCCCCTCTCCCCTGAAGCTTTCTTT
TRBV20-1	TRBJ2-6	.	.	CSATGFKAGANVLTF	TGCAGTGCTACAGGGTTTAAGGCTGGGGCCAACGTCCTGACTTTC
TRBV7-6	TRBJ1-1	many	.	CASSTRRGHTEAFF	TGTGCCAGCAGTACTAGGAGGGGACACACTGAAGCTTTCTTT
TRBV7-9	TRBJ2-7	.	.	CASSPSGTGQSSYEQYF	TGTGCCAGCAGCCCAAGCGGGACGGGACAAAGCTCCTACGAGCAGTACTTC